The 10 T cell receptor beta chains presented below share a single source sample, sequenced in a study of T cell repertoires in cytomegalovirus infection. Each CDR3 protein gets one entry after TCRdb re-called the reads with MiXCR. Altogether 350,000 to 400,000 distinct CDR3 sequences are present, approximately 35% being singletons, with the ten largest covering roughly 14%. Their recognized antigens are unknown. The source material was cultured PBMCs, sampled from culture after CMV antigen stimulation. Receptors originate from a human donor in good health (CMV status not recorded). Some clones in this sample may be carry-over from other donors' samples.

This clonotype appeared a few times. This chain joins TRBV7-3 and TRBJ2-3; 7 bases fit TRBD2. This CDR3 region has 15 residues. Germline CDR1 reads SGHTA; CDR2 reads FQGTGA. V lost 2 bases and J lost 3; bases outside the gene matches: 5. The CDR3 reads CASSLGGEGTDTQYF. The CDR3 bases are TGTGCCAGCAGCTTAGGCGGGGAGGGGACAGATACGCAGTATTTT.

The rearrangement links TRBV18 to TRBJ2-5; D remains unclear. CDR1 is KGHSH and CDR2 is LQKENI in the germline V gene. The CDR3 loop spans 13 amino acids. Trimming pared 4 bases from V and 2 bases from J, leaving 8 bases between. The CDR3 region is CASSQQNQETQYF. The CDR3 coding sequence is TGTGCCAGCTCACAGCAGAATCAAGAGACCCAGTACTTC. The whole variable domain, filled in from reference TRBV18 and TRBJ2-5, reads NAGVMQNPRHLVRRRGQEARLRCSPMKGHSHVYWYRQLPEEGLKFMVYLQKENIIDESGMPKERFSAEFPKEGPSILRIQQVVRGDSAAYFCASSQQNQETQYFGPGTRLLVL.

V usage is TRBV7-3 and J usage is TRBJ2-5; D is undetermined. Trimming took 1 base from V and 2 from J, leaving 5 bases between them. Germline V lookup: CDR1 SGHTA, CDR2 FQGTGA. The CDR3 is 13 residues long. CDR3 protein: CASSLIQQETQYF. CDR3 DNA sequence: TGTGCCAGCAGCTTAATACAGCAAGAGACCCAGTACTTC.

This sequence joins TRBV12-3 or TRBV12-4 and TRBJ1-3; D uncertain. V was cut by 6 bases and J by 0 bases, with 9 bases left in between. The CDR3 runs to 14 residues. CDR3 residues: CASRSRSSGNTIYF. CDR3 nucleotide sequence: TGTGCCAGCAGATCTCGGAGCTCTGGAAACACCATATATTTT.

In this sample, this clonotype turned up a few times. In DNA form, the CDR3 reads TGTGCCAGCAGCTTGAACCCGACCCCATACAATGAGCAGTTCTTC. It specifies CASSLNPTPYNEQFF. The genes are TRBV7-2 and TRBJ2-1; D gene ambiguous. With 3 bases removed from V and 4 bases from J, the gap between germline ends came to 13 bases. CDR3 length: 15 amino acids. The germline CDR1 and CDR2 sequences are SGHTA and FQGNSA.

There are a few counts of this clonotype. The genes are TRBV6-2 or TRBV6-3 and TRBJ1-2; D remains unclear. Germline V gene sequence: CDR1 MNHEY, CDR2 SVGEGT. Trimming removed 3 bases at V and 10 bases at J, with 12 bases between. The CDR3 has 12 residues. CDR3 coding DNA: TGTGCCAGCAGTTATGAGGGCAGAGACTACACCTTC. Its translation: CASSYEGRDYTF.

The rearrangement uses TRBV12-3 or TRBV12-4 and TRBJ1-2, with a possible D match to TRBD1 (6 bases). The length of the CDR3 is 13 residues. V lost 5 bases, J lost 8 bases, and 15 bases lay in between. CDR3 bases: TGTGCCAGCAGTCCAACAGGGTCGGTGGGCTACACCTTC. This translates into CASSPTGSVGYTF.

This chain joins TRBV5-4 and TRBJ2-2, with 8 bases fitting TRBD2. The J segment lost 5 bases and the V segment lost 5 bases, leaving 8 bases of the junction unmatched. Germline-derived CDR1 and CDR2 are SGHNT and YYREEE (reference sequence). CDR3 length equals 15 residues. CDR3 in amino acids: CASRPAGVRTGELFF. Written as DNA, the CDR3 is TGTGCCAGCAGACCAGCGGGAGTGAGGACCGGGGAGCTGTTTTTT.

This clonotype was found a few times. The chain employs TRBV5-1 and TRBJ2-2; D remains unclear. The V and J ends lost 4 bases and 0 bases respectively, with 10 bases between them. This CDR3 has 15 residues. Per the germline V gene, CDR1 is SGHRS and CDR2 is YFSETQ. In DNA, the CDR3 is TGCGCCAGCAGCATCGGGTCAGCGAACACCGGGGAGCTGTTTTTT. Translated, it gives CASSIGSANTGELFF.

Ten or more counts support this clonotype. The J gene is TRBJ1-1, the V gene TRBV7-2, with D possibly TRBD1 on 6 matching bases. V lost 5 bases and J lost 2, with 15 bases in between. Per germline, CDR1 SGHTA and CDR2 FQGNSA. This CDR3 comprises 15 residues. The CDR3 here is CASSPRRGRNTEAFF. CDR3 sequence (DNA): TGTGCCAGCAGCCCCCGCAGGGGTCGAAACACTGAAGCTTTCTTT.